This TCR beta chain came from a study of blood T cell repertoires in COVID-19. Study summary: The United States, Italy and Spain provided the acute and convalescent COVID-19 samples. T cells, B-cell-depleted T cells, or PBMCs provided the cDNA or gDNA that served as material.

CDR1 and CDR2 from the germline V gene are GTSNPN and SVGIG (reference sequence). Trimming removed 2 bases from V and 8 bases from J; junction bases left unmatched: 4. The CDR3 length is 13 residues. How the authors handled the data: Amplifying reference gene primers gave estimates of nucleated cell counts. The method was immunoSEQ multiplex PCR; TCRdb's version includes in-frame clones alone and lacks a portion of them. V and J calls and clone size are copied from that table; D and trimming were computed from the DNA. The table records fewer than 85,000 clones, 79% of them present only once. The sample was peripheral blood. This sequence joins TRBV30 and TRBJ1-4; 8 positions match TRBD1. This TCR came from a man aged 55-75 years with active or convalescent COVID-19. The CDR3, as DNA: TGTGCCTGGAGTATGGGACAGGCGGAAAAACTGTTTTTT. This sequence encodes CAWSMGQAEKLFF.